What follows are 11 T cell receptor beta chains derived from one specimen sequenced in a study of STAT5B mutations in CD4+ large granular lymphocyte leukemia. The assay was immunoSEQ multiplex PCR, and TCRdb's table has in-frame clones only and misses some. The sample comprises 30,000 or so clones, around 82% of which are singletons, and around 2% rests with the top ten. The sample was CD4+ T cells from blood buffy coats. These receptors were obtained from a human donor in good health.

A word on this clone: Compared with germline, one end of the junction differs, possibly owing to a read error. CDR3 protein: CASSSGGLGTGELFF. Here the CDR3 DNA reads TGTGCTAGCAGCTCCGGGGGACTTGGCACCGGGGAGCTGTTTTTT. This sequence joins TRBV7-7 and TRBJ2-2, with D maybe TRBD2 (6 bases). Per the germline V gene, CDR1 is SSHAT and CDR2 is FNYEAQ (reference sequence). There are 15 residues in the CDR3.

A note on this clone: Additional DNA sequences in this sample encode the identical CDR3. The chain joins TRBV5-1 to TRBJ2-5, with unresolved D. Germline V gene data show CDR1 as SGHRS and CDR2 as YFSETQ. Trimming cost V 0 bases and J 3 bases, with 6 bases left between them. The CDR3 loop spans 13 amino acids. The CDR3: CASSLGGEETQYF. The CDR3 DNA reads TGCGCCAGCAGCTTGGGGGGTGAAGAGACCCAGTACTTC.

In DNA, the CDR3 is TGTGCCAGCAGCTACGGACGATGGGGCACTGAAGCTTTCTTT. This codes for CASSYGRWGTEAFF. This rearrangement joins TRBV5-6 to TRBJ1-1, with D unresolved. CDR1 is SGHDT and CDR2 is YYEEEE in the germline V gene. The V end was cut by 3 bases, the J end by 4 bases, with 13 bases between. The CDR3 runs to 14 residues.

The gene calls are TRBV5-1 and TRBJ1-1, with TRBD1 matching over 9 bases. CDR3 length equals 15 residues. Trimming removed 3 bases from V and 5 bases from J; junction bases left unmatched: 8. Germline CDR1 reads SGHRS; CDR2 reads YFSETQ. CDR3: CASSWQDRGKTEAFF. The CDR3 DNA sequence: TGCGCCAGCAGCTGGCAGGACAGGGGTAAGACTGAAGCTTTCTTT.

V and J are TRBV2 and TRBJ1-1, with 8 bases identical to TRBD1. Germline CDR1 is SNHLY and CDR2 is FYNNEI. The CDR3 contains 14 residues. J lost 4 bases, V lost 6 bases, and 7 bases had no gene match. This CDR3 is CASSLDRVVTEAFF. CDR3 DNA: TGTGCCAGCAGCCTGGACAGGGTGGTCACTGAAGCTTTCTTT.

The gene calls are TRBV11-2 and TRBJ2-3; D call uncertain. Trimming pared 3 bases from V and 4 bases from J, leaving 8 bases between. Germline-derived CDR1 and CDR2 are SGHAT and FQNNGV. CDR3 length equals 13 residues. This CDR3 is CASSLPPSDTQYF. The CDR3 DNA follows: TGTGCCAGCAGCTTGCCCCCTTCAGATACGCAGTATTTT.

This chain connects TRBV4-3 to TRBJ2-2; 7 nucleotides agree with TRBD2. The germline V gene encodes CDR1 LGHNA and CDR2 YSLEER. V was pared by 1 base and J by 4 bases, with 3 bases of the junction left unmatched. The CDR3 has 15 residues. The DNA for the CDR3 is TGCGCCAGCAGCCAAGTGGGAGGGGCCACCGGGGAGCTGTTTTTT. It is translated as CASSQVGGATGELFF.

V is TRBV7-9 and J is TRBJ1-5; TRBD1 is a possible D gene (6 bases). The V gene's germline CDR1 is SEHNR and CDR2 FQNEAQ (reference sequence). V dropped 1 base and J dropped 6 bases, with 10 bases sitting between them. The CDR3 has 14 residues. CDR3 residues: CASSLEGGTQPQHF. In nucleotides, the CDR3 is TGTGCCAGCAGCTTAGAGGGGGGAACTCAGCCCCAGCATTTT.

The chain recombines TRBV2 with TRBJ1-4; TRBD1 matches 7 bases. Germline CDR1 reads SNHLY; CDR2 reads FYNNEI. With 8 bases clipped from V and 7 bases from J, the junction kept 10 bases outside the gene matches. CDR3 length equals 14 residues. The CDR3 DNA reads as TGTGCCAGCGCGGCCAGGGGGGCTTCTGAAAAACTGTTTTTT. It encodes CASAARGASEKLFF.

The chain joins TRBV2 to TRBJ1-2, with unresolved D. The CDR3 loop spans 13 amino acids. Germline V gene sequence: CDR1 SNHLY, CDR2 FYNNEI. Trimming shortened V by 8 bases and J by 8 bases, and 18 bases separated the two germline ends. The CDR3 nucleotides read TGTGCCAGCGTCGAAGGTTTCCCTACCGGCTACACCTTC. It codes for CASVEGFPTGYTF.

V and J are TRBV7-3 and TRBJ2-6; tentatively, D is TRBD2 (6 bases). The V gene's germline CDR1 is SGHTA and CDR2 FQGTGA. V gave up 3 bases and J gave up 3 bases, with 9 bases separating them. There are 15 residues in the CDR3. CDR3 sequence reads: CASSFGGLGANVLTF. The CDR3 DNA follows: TGTGCCAGCAGCTTCGGGGGACTTGGGGCCAACGTCCTGACTTTC. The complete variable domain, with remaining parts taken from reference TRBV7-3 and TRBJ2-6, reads GAGVSQTPSNKVTEKGKYVELRCDPISGHTALYWYRQSLGQGPEFLIYFQGTGAADDSGLPNDRFFAVRPEGSVSTLKIQRTERGDSAVYLCASSFGGLGANVLTFGAGSRLTVL.